This TCR beta chain appears in the sequencing data of a study of spatial heterogeneity in lung cancer. Study-level information: Fewer alpha-chain than beta-chain sequences were consistently detected. The average appearance count of each unique TCR and UMI combination in raw reads was more than ten.

Individual TCR cDNA molecules each bore their own unique molecular identifier. TCRdb reprocessed the 5' RACE reads with MiXCR, giving one entry per CDR3 protein. The repertoire holds under 1,500 distinct CDR3 sequences, with around 54% as singletons. With V trimmed by 6 bases and J by 3 bases, 3 bases remained unmatched. From germline, CDR1 is WSHSY and CDR2 SAAADI. This CDR3 is built from 13 residues. Time point here: blood at routine non-recurrence follow-up after resection. Unsorted whole RNA of tumor, nontumor lung or frozen PBMC was sequenced. Notes on this clonotype: Found in a library prepared for alpha chains, this beta chain is an off-target read, and its abundance has little meaning.

The sequence derives from a female donor with early-stage non-small cell lung cancer. The chain uses TRBV10-2 and TRBJ2-5, with 8 positions matching TRBD1. This specimen consisted of PBMCs, obtained at follow-up. In nucleotides, the CDR3 is TGCGCCAGCAGCCTACAGGGGGAAGAGACCCAGTACTTC. It specifies CASSLQGEETQYF.